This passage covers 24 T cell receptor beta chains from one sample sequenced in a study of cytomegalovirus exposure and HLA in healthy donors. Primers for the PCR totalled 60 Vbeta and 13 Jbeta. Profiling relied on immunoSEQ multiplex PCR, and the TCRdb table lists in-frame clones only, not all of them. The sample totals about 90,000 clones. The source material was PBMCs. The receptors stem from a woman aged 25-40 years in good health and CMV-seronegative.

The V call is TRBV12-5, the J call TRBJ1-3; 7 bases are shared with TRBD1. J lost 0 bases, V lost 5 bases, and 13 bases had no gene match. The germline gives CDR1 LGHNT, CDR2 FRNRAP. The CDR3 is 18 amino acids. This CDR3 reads CASGRGTAVNSSGNTIYF. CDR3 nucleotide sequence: TGTGCTAGTGGTAGAGGGACAGCCGTTAATTCCTCTGGAAACACCATATATTTT. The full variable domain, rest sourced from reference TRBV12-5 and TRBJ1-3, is DARVTQTPRHKVTEMGQEVTMRCQPILGHNTVFWYRQTMMQGLELLAYFRNRAPLDDSGMPKDRFSAEMPDATLATLKIQPSEPRDSAVYFCASGRGTAVNSSGNTIYFGEGSWLTVV.

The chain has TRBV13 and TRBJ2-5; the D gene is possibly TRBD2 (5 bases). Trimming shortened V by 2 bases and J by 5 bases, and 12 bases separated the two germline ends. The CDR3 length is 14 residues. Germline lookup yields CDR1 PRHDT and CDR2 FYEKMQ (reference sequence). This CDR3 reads CASSLSGPGETQYF. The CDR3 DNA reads TGTGCCAGCAGCTTAAGCGGCCCGGGCGAGACCCAGTACTTC.

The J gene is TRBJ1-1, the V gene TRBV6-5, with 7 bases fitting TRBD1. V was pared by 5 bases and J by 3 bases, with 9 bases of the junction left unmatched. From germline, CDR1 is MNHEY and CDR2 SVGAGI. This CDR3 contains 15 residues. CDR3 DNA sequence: TGTGCCAGCAGTCTATCGACAGGGTATGACACTGAAGCTTTCTTT. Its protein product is CASSLSTGYDTEAFF.

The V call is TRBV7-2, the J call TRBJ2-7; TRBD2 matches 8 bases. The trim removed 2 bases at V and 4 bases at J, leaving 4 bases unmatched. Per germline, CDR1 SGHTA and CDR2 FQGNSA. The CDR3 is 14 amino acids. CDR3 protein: CASSLYGGAYEQYF. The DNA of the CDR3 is TGTGCCAGCAGCTTATACGGGGGGGCTTACGAGCAGTACTTC.

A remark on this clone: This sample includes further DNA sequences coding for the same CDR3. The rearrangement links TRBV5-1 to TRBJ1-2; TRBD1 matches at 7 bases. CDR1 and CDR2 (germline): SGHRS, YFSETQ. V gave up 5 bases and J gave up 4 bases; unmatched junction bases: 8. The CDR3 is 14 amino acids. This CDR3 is CASRPGQSLYGYTF. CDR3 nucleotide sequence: TGCGCCAGCAGACCGGGACAGAGTCTCTATGGCTACACCTTC.

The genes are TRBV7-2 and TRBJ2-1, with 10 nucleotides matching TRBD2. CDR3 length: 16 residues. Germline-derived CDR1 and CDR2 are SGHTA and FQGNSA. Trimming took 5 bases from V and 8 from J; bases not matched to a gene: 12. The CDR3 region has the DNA TGTGCCAGCAGCCCCCTAAGCGGGGGGGCTAGCGATGAGCAGTTCTTC. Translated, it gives CASSPLSGGASDEQFF.

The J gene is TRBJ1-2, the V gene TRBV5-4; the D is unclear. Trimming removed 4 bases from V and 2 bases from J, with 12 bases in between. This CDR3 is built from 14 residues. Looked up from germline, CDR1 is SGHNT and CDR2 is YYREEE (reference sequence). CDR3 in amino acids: CASSGPRENYGYTF. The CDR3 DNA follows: TGTGCCAGCAGCGGCCCGCGGGAAAACTATGGCTACACCTTC.

The CDR3 nucleotides read TGTGCCAGCAGTTCCCCCGGGGGTGAGCAGTACTTC. Protein: CASSSPGGEQYF. V usage is TRBV6-5 and J usage is TRBJ2-7; D perhaps matches TRBD2 (6 bases). Germline-derived CDR1 and CDR2 are MNHEY and SVGAGI. This CDR3 contains 12 residues. Trimming took 4 bases from V and 7 from J, leaving 11 bases between them.

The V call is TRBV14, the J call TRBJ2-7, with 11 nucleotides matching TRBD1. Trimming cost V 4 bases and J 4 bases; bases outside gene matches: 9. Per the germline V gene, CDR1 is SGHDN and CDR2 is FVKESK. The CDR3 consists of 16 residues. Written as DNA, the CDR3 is TGTGCCAGCAGCCCTATGGGGGACAGGGGGAGTTACGAGCAGTACTTC. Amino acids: CASSPMGDRGSYEQYF.

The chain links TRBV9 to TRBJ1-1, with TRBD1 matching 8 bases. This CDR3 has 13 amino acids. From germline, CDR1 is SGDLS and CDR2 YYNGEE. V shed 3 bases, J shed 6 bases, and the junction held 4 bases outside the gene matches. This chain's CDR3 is CASSATGGSEAFF. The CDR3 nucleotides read TGTGCCAGCAGCGCCACAGGGGGGTCTGAAGCTTTCTTT.

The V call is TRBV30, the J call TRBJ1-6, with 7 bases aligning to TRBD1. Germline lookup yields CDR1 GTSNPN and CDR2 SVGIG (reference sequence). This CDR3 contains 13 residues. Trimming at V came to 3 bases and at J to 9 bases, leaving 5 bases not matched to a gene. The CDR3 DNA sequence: TGTGCCTGGAGGTTCGCAGGGGGTTCACCCCTCCACTTT. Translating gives CAWRFAGGSPLHF.

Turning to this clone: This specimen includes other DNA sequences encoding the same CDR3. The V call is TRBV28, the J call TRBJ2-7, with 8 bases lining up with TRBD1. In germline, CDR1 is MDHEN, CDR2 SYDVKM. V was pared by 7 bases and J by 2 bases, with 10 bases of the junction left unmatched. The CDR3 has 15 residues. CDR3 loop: CASNTPGQAPYEQYF. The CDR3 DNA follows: TGTGCCAGCAATACCCCGGGACAGGCCCCCTACGAGCAGTACTTC.

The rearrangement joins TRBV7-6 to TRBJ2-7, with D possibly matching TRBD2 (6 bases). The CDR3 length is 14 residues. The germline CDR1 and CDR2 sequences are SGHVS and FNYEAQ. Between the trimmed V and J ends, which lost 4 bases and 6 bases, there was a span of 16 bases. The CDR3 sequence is CASSSKPGGFEQYF. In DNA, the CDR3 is TGTGCCAGCAGCTCAAAACCCGGGGGATTCGAGCAGTACTTC.

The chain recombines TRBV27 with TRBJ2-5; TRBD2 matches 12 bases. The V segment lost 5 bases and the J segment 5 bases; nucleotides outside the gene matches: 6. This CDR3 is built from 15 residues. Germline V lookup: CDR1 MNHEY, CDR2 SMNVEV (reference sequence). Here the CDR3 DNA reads TGTGCCAGCAGTACTCGACTAGCGGGGGAGGAGACCCAGTACTTC. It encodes CASSTRLAGEETQYF.

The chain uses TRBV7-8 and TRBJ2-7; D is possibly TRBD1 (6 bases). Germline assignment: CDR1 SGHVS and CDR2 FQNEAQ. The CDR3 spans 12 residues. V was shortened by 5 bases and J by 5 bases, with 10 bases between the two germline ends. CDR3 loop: CASSETGHEQYF. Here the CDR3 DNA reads TGTGCCAGCAGCGAGACAGGCCACGAGCAGTACTTC.

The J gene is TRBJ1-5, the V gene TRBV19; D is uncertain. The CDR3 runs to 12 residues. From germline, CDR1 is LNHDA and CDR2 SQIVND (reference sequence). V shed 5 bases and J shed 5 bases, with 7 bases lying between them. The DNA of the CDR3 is TGTGCCAGTAGTCGGCGGGATCAGCCCCAGCATTTT. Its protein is CASSRRDQPQHF.

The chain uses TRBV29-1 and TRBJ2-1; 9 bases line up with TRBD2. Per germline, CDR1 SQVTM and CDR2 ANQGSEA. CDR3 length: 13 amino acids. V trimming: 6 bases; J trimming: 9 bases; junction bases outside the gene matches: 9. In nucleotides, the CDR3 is TGCAGCGTACAGGGACTAGCTGTCAGTGAGCAGTTCTTC. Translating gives CSVQGLAVSEQFF.

CDR3 amino acids: CAWSVDGSSGNTIYF. In nucleotides, the CDR3 is TGTGCCTGGAGTGTAGACGGGTCGTCTGGAAACACCATATATTTT. This sequence joins TRBV30 and TRBJ1-3; D ambiguous. The germline V gene encodes CDR1 GTSNPN and CDR2 SVGIG (reference sequence). CDR3 length: 15 residues. V dropped 0 bases and J dropped 1 base, with 10 bases sitting between them.

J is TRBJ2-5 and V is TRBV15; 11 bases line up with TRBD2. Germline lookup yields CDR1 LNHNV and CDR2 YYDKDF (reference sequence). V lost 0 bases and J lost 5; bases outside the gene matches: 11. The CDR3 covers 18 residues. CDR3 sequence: CATSREIVAGGPGETQYF. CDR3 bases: TGTGCCACCAGCAGAGAAATCGTAGCGGGAGGGCCCGGGGAGACCCAGTACTTC.

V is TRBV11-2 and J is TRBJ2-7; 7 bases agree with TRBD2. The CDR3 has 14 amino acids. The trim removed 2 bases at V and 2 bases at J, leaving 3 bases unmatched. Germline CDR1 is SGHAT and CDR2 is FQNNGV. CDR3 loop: CASSLSGLTYEQYF. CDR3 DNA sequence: TGTGCCAGCAGCTTATCGGGACTAACCTACGAGCAGTACTTC.

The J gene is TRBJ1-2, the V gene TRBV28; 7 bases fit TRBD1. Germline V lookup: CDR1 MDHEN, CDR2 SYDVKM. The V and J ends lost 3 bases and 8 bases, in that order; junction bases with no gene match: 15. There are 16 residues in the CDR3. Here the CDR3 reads CASSFLDRANSYGYTF. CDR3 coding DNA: TGTGCCAGCAGTTTCCTCGACAGGGCCAACAGTTACGGCTACACCTTC.

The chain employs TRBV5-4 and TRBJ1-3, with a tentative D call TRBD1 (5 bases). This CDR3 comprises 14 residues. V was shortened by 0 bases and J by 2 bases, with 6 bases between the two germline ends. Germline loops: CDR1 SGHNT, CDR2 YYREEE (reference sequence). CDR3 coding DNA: TGTGCCAGCAGCTTGGCGGGGGCTGGAAACACCATATATTTT. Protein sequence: CASSLAGAGNTIYF.

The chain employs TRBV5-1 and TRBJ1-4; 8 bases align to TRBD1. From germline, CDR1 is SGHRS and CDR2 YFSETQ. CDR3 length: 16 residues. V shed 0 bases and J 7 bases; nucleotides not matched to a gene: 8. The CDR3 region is CASSLVFAGGGEKLFF. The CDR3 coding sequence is TGCGCCAGCAGCTTGGTCTTTGCAGGGGGCGGTGAAAAACTGTTTTTT.

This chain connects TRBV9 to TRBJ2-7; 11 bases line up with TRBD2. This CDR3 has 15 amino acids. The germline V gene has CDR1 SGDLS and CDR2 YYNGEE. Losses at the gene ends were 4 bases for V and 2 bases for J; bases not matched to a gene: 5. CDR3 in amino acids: CASSPQTSGTYEQYF. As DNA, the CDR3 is TGTGCCAGCAGCCCCCAGACTAGCGGGACCTACGAGCAGTACTTC.